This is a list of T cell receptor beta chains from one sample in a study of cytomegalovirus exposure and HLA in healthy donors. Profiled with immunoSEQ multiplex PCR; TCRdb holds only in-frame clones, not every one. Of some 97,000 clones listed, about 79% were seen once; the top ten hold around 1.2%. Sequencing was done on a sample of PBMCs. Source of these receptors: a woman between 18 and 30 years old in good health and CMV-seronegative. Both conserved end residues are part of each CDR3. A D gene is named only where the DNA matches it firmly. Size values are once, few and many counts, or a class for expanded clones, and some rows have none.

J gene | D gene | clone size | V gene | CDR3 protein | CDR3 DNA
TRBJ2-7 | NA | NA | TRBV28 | CASSLPNRFYEQYF | TGTGCCAGCAGTTTACCCAACAGGTTCTACGAGCAGTACTTC
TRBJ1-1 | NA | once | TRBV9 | CASSVGLTVDTEAFF | TGTGCCAGCAGCGTAGGGTTGACAGTGGACACTGAAGCTTTCTTT
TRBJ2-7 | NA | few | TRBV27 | CASRTGTPYYEQYF | TGTGCCAGCAGAACCGGGACACCCTACTACGAGCAGTACTTC
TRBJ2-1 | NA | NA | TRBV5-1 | CASSLMAQINEQFF | TGCGCCAGCAGCTTGATGGCCCAGATCAATGAGCAGTTCTTC
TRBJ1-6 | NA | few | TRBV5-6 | CASSFGPSRYSPLHF | TGTGCCAGCAGCTTCGGTCCTAGCCGGTATTCACCCCTCCACTTT
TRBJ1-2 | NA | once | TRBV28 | CASSLSNYGYTF | TGTGCCAGCAGTTTATCTAATTATGGCTACACCTTC
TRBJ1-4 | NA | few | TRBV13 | CASSLGPKTGRGEEKLFF | TGTGCCAGCAGCTTAGGCCCCAAAACAGGGAGGGGTGAGGAAAAACTGTTTTTT
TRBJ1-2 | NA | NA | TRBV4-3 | CASSQEDTQGYGYTF | TGCGCCAGCAGCCAAGAGGACACCCAAGGGTATGGCTACACCTTC
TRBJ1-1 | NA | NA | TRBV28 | CASVLQGEAFF | TGTGCCAGCGTTCTCCAGGGTGAAGCTTTCTTT
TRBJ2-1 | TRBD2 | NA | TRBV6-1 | CASSRTSGSYNEQFF | TGTGCCAGCAGTCGAACTAGCGGCTCCTACAATGAGCAGTTCTTC
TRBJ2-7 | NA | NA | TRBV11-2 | CASSLDPQGSYEQYF | TGTGCCAGCAGCTTAGATCCCCAGGGGTCCTACGAGCAGTACTTC
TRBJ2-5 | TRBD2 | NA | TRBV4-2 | CASSQEFAAGGAETQYF | TGTGCCAGCAGCCAAGAATTTGCGGCGGGGGGAGCAGAGACCCAGTACTTC
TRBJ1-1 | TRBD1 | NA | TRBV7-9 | CVSSLALYRDRATEAFF | TGTGTCAGCAGCTTAGCTCTATACCGGGACAGAGCCACTGAAGCTTTCTTT
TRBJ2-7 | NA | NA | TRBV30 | CAWSGQNSYEQYF | TGTGCCTGGAGTGGACAGAACTCCTACGAGCAGTACTTC
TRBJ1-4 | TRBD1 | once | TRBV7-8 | CASSFAGQGREKLFF | TGTGCCAGCAGCTTCGCGGGACAGGGGAGAGAAAAACTGTTTTTT
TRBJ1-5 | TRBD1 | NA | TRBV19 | CASSLDRVSNQPQHF | TGTGCCAGTAGTCTTGACAGGGTAAGCAATCAGCCCCAGCATTTT
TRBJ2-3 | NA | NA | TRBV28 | CASRGGGSPDTQYF | TGTGCCAGCAGAGGGGGAGGGAGCCCAGATACGCAGTATTTT
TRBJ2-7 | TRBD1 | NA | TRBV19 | CASSIGGQLVPYEQYF | TGTGCCAGTAGTATAGGGGGACAGCTGGTTCCCTACGAGCAGTACTTC
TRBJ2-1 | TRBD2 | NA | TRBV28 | CASKTGLAIHNEQFF | TGTGCCAGCAAAACGGGACTAGCGATCCACAATGAGCAGTTCTTC
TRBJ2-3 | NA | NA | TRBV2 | CASSGSAGSTDTQYF | TGTGCCAGCAGTGGGTCGGCAGGTAGCACAGATACGCAGTATTTT
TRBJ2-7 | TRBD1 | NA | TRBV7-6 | CASSLADRGYEQYF | TGTGCCAGCAGCCTCGCGGACAGGGGCTACGAGCAGTACTTC
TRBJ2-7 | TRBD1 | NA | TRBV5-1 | CASSPLIGQGYEQYF | TGCGCCAGCAGCCCTCTGATCGGACAGGGCTACGAGCAGTACTTC
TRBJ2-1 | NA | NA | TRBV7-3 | CASSQRAGSSYNEQFF | TGTGCCAGCAGCCAAAGAGCGGGTAGCTCCTACAATGAGCAGTTCTTC
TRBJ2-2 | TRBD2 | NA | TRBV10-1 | CASSVGYAAGDTGELFF | TGCGCCAGCAGTGTGGGGTATGCAGCGGGGGACACCGGGGAGCTGTTTTTT
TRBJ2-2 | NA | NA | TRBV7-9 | CASSLLAVGTGELFF | TGTGCCAGCAGCTTACTGGCGGTAGGCACCGGGGAGCTGTTTTTT
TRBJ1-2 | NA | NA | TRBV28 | CASSLAGDGYTF | TGTGCCAGCAGTTTGGCAGGGGATGGCTACACCTTC
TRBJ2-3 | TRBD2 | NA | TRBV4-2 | CASSHGTSGLTDTQYF | TGTGCCAGCAGCCATGGGACTAGCGGGCTCACAGATACGCAGTATTTT
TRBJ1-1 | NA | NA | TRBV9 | CASSVALGRDTEAFF | TGTGCCAGCAGCGTAGCGCTGGGGAGGGACACTGAAGCTTTCTTT
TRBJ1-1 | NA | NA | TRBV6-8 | CASSSLPDTEAFF | TGTGCCAGCAGCTCCCTCCCCGACACTGAAGCTTTCTTT
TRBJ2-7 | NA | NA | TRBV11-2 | CASSLIWKLQYF | TGTGCCAGCAGCTTAATATGGAAACTACAGTACTTC
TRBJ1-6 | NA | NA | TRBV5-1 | CASSTDYNSPLHF | TGCGCCAGCAGCACAGATTATAATTCACCCCTCCACTTT
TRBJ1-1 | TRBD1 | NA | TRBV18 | CASSSLGRFGQGTEAFF | TGTGCCAGCTCAAGTTTGGGGCGTTTCGGACAGGGGACTGAAGCTTTCTTT
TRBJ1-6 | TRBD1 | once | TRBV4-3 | CASSQDRGQGGNSPLHF | TGCGCCAGCAGCCAAGATCGAGGACAGGGAGGGAATTCACCCCTCCACTTT
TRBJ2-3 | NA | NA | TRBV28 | CASSTRDSLVATQYF | TGTGCCAGCAGCACCCGGGACTCCCTCGTGGCTACGCAGTATTTT
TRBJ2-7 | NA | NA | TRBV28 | CASSNPLGGGPYEQYF | TGTGCCAGCAGTAACCCCTTAGGAGGGGGCCCCTACGAGCAGTACTTC
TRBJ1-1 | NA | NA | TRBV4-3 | CASKGVVGNTEAFF | TGCGCCAGCAAGGGGGTTGTTGGGAACACTGAAGCTTTCTTT
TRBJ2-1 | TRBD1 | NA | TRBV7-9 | CSSSPQTGDWANEQFF | TGTTCCAGCAGTCCTCAGACAGGGGATTGGGCCAATGAGCAGTTCTTC
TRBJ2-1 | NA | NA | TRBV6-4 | CASSLVRGALLDEQFF | TGTGCCAGCAGTCTGGTTCGGGGGGCCTTGTTGGATGAGCAGTTCTTC
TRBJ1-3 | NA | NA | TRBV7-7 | CASSLDSAGGTIYF | TGTGCCAGCAGCTTAGACTCTGCCGGGGGAACCATATATTTT
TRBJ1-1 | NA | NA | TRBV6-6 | CASSPNPTGEAFF | TGTGCCAGCAGCCCTAATCCGACGGGTGAAGCTTTCTTT
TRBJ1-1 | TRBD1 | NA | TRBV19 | CASSLGSGTGAEAFF | TGTGCCAGTAGCCTAGGATCTGGGACAGGGGCTGAAGCTTTCTTT
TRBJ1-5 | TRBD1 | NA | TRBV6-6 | CASSYSDRAQPQHF | TGTGCCAGCAGTTACTCAGACAGGGCTCAGCCCCAGCATTTT
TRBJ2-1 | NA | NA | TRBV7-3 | CASSFGVGHYNEQFF | TGTGCCAGCAGCTTCGGAGTGGGGCACTACAATGAGCAGTTCTTC
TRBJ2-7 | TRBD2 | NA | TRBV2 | CASGGTSVSYEQYF | TGTGCCAGCGGTGGGACTAGCGTTTCCTACGAGCAGTACTTC
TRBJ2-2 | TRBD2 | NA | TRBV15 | CATSRSRGGLAGLPGELFF | TGTGCCACCAGCAGATCACGTGGGGGACTAGCGGGACTTCCCGGGGAGCTGTTTTTT
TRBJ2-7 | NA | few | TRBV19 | CASREAGRNEQYF | TGTGCCAGTAGAGAGGCTGGGAGAAACGAGCAGTACTTC
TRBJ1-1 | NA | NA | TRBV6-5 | CASSFGQLTRAFF | TGTGCCAGCAGTTTTGGACAGCTCACTAGAGCTTTCTTT
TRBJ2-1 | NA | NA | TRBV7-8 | CASSLGGADFFASYNEQFF | TGTGCCAGCAGCTTAGGTGGGGCGGATTTCTTTGCCTCCTACAATGAGCAGTTCTTC
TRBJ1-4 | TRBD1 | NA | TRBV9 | CASSANRDREDEKLFF | TGTGCCAGCAGCGCTAACCGGGACAGGGAGGATGAAAAACTGTTTTTT
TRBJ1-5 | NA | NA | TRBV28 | CAARGRWEVKPQHF | TGTGCCGCAAGGGGAAGGTGGGAAGTTAAGCCCCAGCATTTT
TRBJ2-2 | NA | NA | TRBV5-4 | CASLKQEGFGNTGELFF | TGTGCCAGCTTAAAACAGGAGGGGTTTGGTAACACCGGGGAGCTGTTTTTT
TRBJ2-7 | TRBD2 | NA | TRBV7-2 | CASSLERGFEQYF | TGTGCCAGCAGCTTGGAGCGGGGGTTCGAGCAGTACTTC